This TCR beta chain comes out of a study of cytotoxic CD8 clonotypes in ibrutinib-treated CLL. The overall study: Patients attained 24 partial and 2 complete responses; at median about 70 months, 14 remained remitted while 12 progressed. On average, each sample had 255,043 productive templates and 96,000 or so productive rearrangements.

Assay: immunoSEQ multiplex PCR; the TCRdb copy retains only in-frame clones and omits some. The sample gives about 130,000 clones, 79% of which show up once; more than 10% is in the top ten. Study outcomes and limitations: Whereas clonality rose at ibrutinib response, it declined toward baseline at progression.

Comment on this clone: Antigen: not known.

This CDR3 has 14 amino acids. The junction had 3 bases not matched to a gene; V was cut back by 3 bases and J by 7 bases. Germline CDR1 reads GTSNPN; CDR2 reads SVGIG (reference sequence). Sequenced here: PBMCs, sampled after 12 months of ibrutinib treatment. The chain uses TRBV30 and TRBJ2-1; 13 bases are a match to TRBD2. This receptor was obtained from a human donor with chronic lymphocytic leukemia. CDR3 nucleotide sequence: TGTGCCTGGAGGAGGACTAGCGGGAGTAATGAGCAGTTCTTC. This translates into CAWRRTSGSNEQFF.